Each of the 23 T cell receptor beta chains below was sequenced from the same sample in a study of CD8+CD57+ T cells in acquired aplastic anemia. The antigens for these receptors are not known. Both TCR beta VDJ combination and CDR3 sequence profiling were carried out. Genomic DNA was the template for this profiling. TCRdb called the reads again in MiXCR, with one record for every CDR3 protein. This sample has about 16,000 distinct CDR3 sequences, with around two fifths found just once. Study-level results: Both total CD4+ and CD8+ pools in patients were more diverse than CD8+CD57+ cells.

Individuals selected for sequencing had exhibited CD8+CD57+ cell expansion on flow cytometry. The sequencing sample was made of CD8+CD57+ T cells sorted from PBMCs. Subset reported: bead-enriched CD8+CD57+ effector memory T cells from SAA patients. The receptors stem from a human donor with aplastic anemia.

This clonotype appeared many times. The chain is built from TRBV6-2 or TRBV6-3 and TRBJ1-1, with TRBD1 matching over 10 bases. Per the germline V gene, CDR1 is MNHEY and CDR2 is SVGEGT. This CDR3 is built from 12 residues. V was pared by 6 bases and J by 10 bases, with 5 bases of the junction left unmatched. In DNA form, the CDR3 reads TGTGCCAGCAGCCAGACAGGGGGCGCAGCTTTCTTT. Its translation is CASSQTGGAAFF.

The chain joins TRBV5-1 to TRBJ2-7; 10 positions agree with TRBD1. V dropped 5 bases and J dropped 6; count of bases not matched to a gene: 8. Germline V gives CDR1 SGHRS, CDR2 YFSETQ. The CDR3 has 14 residues. The CDR3 sequence is CASRSGQGEAEQYF. The DNA of the CDR3 is TGCGCCAGCAGGTCCGGACAGGGGGAGGCCGAGCAGTACTTC.

The sample holds a few counts of this clonotype. V and J are TRBV9 and TRBJ2-1; either TRBD1 or TRBD2 may supply D (5 bases each). Deletions cut 0 bases from V and 4 bases from J, with 8 bases between. The CDR3 is 14 amino acids. The V gene's germline CDR1 is SGDLS and CDR2 YYNGEE. CDR3 protein: CASSVGGVYNEQFF. CDR3 in DNA: TGTGCCAGCAGCGTAGGAGGGGTTTACAATGAGCAGTTCTTC. Full variable domain (rest looked up from reference TRBV9 and TRBJ2-1): DSGVTQTPKHLITATGQRVTLRCSPRSGDLSVYWYQQSLDQGLQFLIQYYNGEERAKGNILERFSAQQFPDLHSELNLSSLELGDSALYFCASSVGGVYNEQFFGPGTRLTVL.

In its sample, this clonotype was seen many times. This chain connects TRBV4-1 to TRBJ2-3, with 11 bases that match TRBD1. Germline V gene sequence: CDR1 MGHRA, CDR2 YSYEKL. J gave up 3 bases and V 3 bases, and 5 bases lay outside the gene matches. The CDR3 loop spans 16 amino acids. CDR3 amino acids: CASSQDRGQGTDTQYF. The CDR3 region has the DNA TGCGCCAGCAGCCAGGACAGGGGGCAGGGTACAGATACGCAGTATTTT.

This clonotype was counted at least ten times. This sequence joins TRBV2 and TRBJ1-4; 7 bases line up with TRBD1. The V gene end was trimmed by 7 bases and the J gene end by 1 base; junction bases not matched to a gene: 9. CDR1 SNHLY and CDR2 FYNNEI come from the germline V gene. The CDR3 has 16 amino acids. Here the CDR3 reads CASNGQEGRTNEKLFF. CDR3 DNA sequence: TGTGCCAGCAACGGACAGGAGGGTCGAACTAATGAAAAACTGTTTTTT.

This rearrangement joins TRBV6-1 to TRBJ1-5; the D gene is possibly TRBD1 (5 bases). The V end lost 6 bases, the J end lost 5 bases, and 14 bases lay between the germline ends. CDR1 MNHNS and CDR2 SASEGT come from the germline V gene. The CDR3 consists of 14 residues. The CDR3 coding sequence is TGTGCCAGCAGATTGGAGGGGAGTGATCAGCCCCAGCATTTT. This codes for CASRLEGSDQPQHF.

The chain joins TRBV11-2 to TRBJ2-1, with D possibly matching TRBD2 (6 bases). This CDR3 has 19 amino acids. The germline CDR1 and CDR2 sequences are SGHAT and FQNNGV. V shed 2 bases and J shed 6 bases, with 26 bases lying between them. The CDR3 nucleotides are TGTGCCAGCAGCTTATATTGGGGGAGGACTGGAAAGTTGGGCAATGAGCAGTTCTTC. Amino acid sequence: CASSLYWGRTGKLGNEQFF.

The chain joins TRBV7-9 to TRBJ1-1, with TRBD1 identical over 10 bases. Germline V CDR1 and CDR2: SEHNR, FQNEAQ (reference sequence). V was pared by 5 bases and J by 5 bases, with 8 bases of the junction left unmatched. The CDR3 runs to 15 residues. DNA of the CDR3: TGTGCCAGCAGCCAATGGGACAGGGGTGGGACTGAAGCTTTCTTT. It translates to CASSQWDRGGTEAFF.

The sample holds a few counts of this clonotype. The rearrangement joins TRBV2 to TRBJ1-6; 9 bases map to TRBD1. The CDR3 covers 13 residues. Looked up from germline, CDR1 is SNHLY and CDR2 is FYNNEI. The ends lost 6 bases at V and 7 bases at J; junction bases unmatched: 1. Here the CDR3 DNA reads TGTGCCAGCAGGGGACAGGGCAATTCACCCCTCCACTTT. This gives the protein CASRGQGNSPLHF.

The V call is TRBV15, the J call TRBJ2-2; 7 nucleotides agree with TRBD2. Trimming took 5 bases from V and 2 from J; bases not matched to a gene: 5. The length of the CDR3 is 15 residues. Germline V gives CDR1 LNHNV, CDR2 YYDKDF (reference sequence). The CDR3 DNA sequence: TGTGCCACCAGCGCGCTAGCGGACAACACCGGGGAGCTGTTTTTT. Protein sequence: CATSALADNTGELFF.

The V gene is TRBV20-1, the J gene TRBJ2-7; 9 nucleotides match TRBD1. This CDR3 comprises 12 residues. Germline V gives CDR1 DFQATT, CDR2 SNEGSKA (reference sequence). The trim removed 1 base at V and 12 bases at J, leaving 7 bases unmatched. The CDR3 loop reads CSARGDREGSYF. CDR3 coding DNA: TGCAGTGCTAGAGGGGACAGGGAAGGATCGTACTTC.

Of note for this clonotype: This may arise from a read error, as a much more abundant clone is one base away. This chain connects TRBV15 to TRBJ1-3; 8 bases fit TRBD1. CDR1 is LNHNV, CDR2 YYDKDF, per germline (reference sequence). The ends lost 0 bases at V and 3 bases at J; junction bases unmatched: 7. The CDR3 has 17 amino acids. CDR3 protein: CATSRDSADRVGNTIYF. In DNA form, the CDR3 reads TGTGCCACCAGCAGAGATTCGGCGGACAGGGTTGGAAACACCATATATTTT. Full variable domain (missing parts from reference TRBV15 and TRBJ1-3): DAMVIQNPRYQVTQFGKPVTLSCSQTLNHNVMYWYQQKSSQAPKLLFHYYDKDFNNEADTPDNFQSRRPNTSFCFLDIRSPGLGDTAMYLCATSRDSADRVGNTIYFGEGSWLTVV.

This chain connects TRBV19 to TRBJ2-1; 8 bases map to TRBD2. V trimming: 5 bases; J trimming: 8 bases; junction bases outside the gene matches: 11. The CDR3 is made up of 15 amino acids. Germline V gene data show CDR1 as LNHDA and CDR2 as SQIVND (reference sequence). CDR3 DNA sequence: TGTGCCAGTAGTCGCCGCAGCGGGAGTTCTGATGAGCAGTTCTTC. Protein: CASSRRSGSSDEQFF.

There are many counts of this clonotype. The chain recombines TRBV7-3 with TRBJ2-2, with unresolved D. Germline V lookup: CDR1 SGHTA, CDR2 FQGTGA. Trimming stripped 1 base from V and 1 base from J, with 13 bases between. The CDR3 has 17 residues. The CDR3: CASSLKVEHLNTGELFF. The CDR3 DNA sequence: TGTGCCAGCAGCTTAAAGGTCGAACACCTGAACACCGGGGAGCTGTTTTTT.

This clonotype was counted between two and nine times. The rearrangement links TRBV5-4 to TRBJ2-3; D might be TRBD1 (6 bases). Per the germline V gene, CDR1 is SGHNT and CDR2 is YYREEE (reference sequence). The CDR3 loop spans 13 amino acids. The V end lost 0 bases, the J end lost 5 bases, and 7 bases lay between the germline ends. Here the CDR3 DNA reads TGTGCCAGCAGCTTGGCCAGGGGAGATACGCAGTATTTT. Its protein is CASSLARGDTQYF.

The rearrangement links TRBV19 to TRBJ2-1, with 9 bases matching TRBD2. The V and J ends lost 10 bases and 7 bases, in that order; junction bases with no gene match: 14. In germline, CDR1 is LNHDA, CDR2 SQIVND (reference sequence). The CDR3 contains 15 residues. CDR3 residues: CATIAPGLARNEQFF. In DNA form, the CDR3 reads TGTGCCACTATAGCTCCCGGACTAGCGAGGAATGAGCAGTTCTTC.

This clonotype was seen many times. The rearrangement uses TRBV12-3 or TRBV12-4 and TRBJ1-2; TRBD1 might be the D (6 bases). The CDR3 sequence is 15 residues long. V lost 5 bases, J lost 8 bases, and 21 bases lay in between. CDR3 in amino acids: CASSPGQPGVRGYTF. The CDR3 bases are TGTGCCAGCAGTCCAGGACAACCAGGGGTTCGGGGCTACACCTTC.

About this clonotype: It may be a read error: a sequence one base away is much more abundant. This chain joins TRBV2 and TRBJ2-7, with a tentative D call TRBD2 (5 bases). This CDR3 has 14 residues. Germline V gene lookup returns CDR1 SNHLY and CDR2 FYNNEI. The CDR3 here is CASRGFQDFYGQYF. In DNA form, the CDR3 reads TGTGCCAGCAGGGGGTTCCAGGACTTCTACGGGCAGTACTTC.

This clonotype has a count of ten or more. V gene TRBV9 combines with J gene TRBJ2-3; tentatively, D is TRBD1 (6 bases). CDR3 length: 19 residues. The germline V gene has CDR1 SGDLS and CDR2 YYNGEE. V was pared by 1 base and J by 0 bases, with 21 bases between. The CDR3 DNA reads TGTGCCAGCAGCGTATCTTGGGCAGGGGATTTTTCTAGCACAGATACGCAGTATTTT. Translated, it gives CASSVSWAGDFSSTDTQYF.

This clonotype has a handful of counts. This chain uses TRBV7-8 with TRBJ2-1; no clear D. Trimming stripped 5 bases from V and 6 bases from J, with 17 bases between. The CDR3 consists of 15 residues. Germline V gives CDR1 SGHVS, CDR2 FQNEAQ. The CDR3 here is CASSDDLSDTNEQFF. CDR3 in DNA: TGTGCCAGCAGCGACGACTTATCTGACACCAATGAGCAGTTCTTC.

This clonotype was seen a handful of times. The V call is TRBV12-3 or TRBV12-4, the J call TRBJ2-5; D ambiguous. This CDR3 contains 11 residues. V was pared by 2 bases and J by 3 bases, with 1 base between. The CDR3: CASSLKETQYF. The CDR3 DNA is TGTGCCAGCAGTTTAAAAGAGACCCAGTACTTC.

This clonotype was counted at least ten times. The limits of the CDR3 on the DNA are not certain, so only TCRdb's listed CDR3 is given. The V gene is TRBV19, the J gene TRBJ1-4. The CDR3 spans 15 amino acids, including both terminal residues. Germline V gene data show CDR1 as LNHDA and CDR2 as SQIVND (reference sequence). This CDR3 is CASTSGGRLNEKLFF.

Of note for this clonotype: A much more abundant neighbour one base away suggests this may be a read error. CDR3 DNA sequence: TGTGCCACCAGCAGTTCTATAGGGATCGGTAACTACGAGCAGTACTTC. Its translation: CATSSSIGIGNYEQYF. The chain employs TRBV15 and TRBJ2-7, with D hard to call. V was cut by 3 bases and J by 3 bases, with 18 bases left in between. This CDR3 has 16 residues. Germline V CDR1 and CDR2: LNHNV, YYDKDF (reference sequence).